The 6 T cell receptor beta chains below come from one sample, sequenced in a study of T-cell memory formation after mild COVID-19 listed by TCRdb under 2021. Library construction relied on 5' RACE. Sequencing relied on an Illumina NovaSeq 6000. Through fastp at Q25 and MiXCR, TCRdb rebuilt clones from the public reads, retaining in-frame beta chains. Duplicate CDR3 protein sequences are folded into a single record with the most common DNA and genes. This sample is represented by hundreds of thousands of distinct CDR3 sequences; roughly 18% of them were singletons. The top ten hold more than 10% of the sample. The specimen was PBMCs or a T cell subset sorted from them (not recorded which). The origin of the receptors is an adult woman who had mild COVID-19 (a few samples of this study predate the infection). The sample titles of this study are shuffled in the database, so cell type and time point are left out; the donor was told from shared clones.

There are a few counts of this clonotype. The rearrangement links TRBV24-1 to TRBJ2-1; 8 bases are a match to TRBD1. In germline, CDR1 is KGHDR, CDR2 SFDVKD. Trimming removed 5 bases from V and 7 bases from J; junction bases left unmatched: 9. The CDR3 is made up of 15 amino acids. CDR3 sequence: CATSGRQGAGNEQFF. As DNA, the CDR3 is TGTGCCACCAGTGGTAGGCAGGGGGCTGGTAATGAGCAGTTCTTC.

The genes are TRBV24-1 and TRBJ2-1; no clear D gene. V was shortened by 11 bases and J by 5 bases, with 12 bases between the two germline ends. This CDR3 is built from 12 residues. Per germline, CDR1 KGHDR and CDR2 SFDVKD. The CDR3 loop reads CAIGSWDNEQFF. The CDR3 DNA is TGTGCCATCGGATCCTGGGACAATGAGCAGTTCTTC.

The table lists this clonotype with many counts. The chain carries TRBV11-2 and TRBJ2-1; D perhaps matches TRBD1 (6 bases). The germline gives CDR1 SGHAT, CDR2 FQNNGV. CDR3 length: 14 residues. V lost 5 bases to trimming and J lost 3 bases, with 11 bases between them. CDR3 sequence reads: CASSLRQDYNEQFF. Written as DNA, the CDR3 is TGTGCCAGCAGCCTCCGACAGGACTACAATGAGCAGTTCTTC.

V usage is TRBV20-1 and J usage is TRBJ1-2; no clear D. The germline V gene encodes CDR1 DFQATT and CDR2 SNEGSKA (reference sequence). V lost 6 bases, J lost 5 bases, and 16 bases lay in between. The CDR3 is 13 residues long. The DNA of the CDR3 is TGCAGTGCCCTTCTTGGGGTGAGATATGGCTACACCTTC. Its translation is CSALLGVRYGYTF.

This clonotype was seen a few times. This sequence joins TRBV12-5 and TRBJ2-7; possible D gene TRBD1, 5 bases. Trimming pared 6 bases from V and 5 bases from J, leaving 8 bases between. This CDR3 has 11 residues. CDR1 is LGHNT and CDR2 is FRNRAP in the germline V gene. This chain's CDR3 is CASGPDNEQYF. DNA for the CDR3: TGTGCTAGTGGGCCGGACAACGAGCAGTACTTC.

This clonotype was recorded a few times. V is TRBV9 and J is TRBJ2-5, with D perhaps being TRBD1 or TRBD2 (5 bases each). The CDR3 has 14 amino acids. CDR1 is SGDLS, CDR2 YYNGEE, per germline. V was cut by 4 bases and J by 2 bases, with 12 bases left in between. The CDR3 nucleotides read TGTGCCAGCAGCTCCACGGGACCTCAAGAGACCCAGTACTTC. It yields the protein CASSSTGPQETQYF.